This TCR beta chain was sequenced for a study of blood T cell repertoires in COVID-19. Assay: immunoSEQ multiplex PCR; the TCRdb copy retains only in-frame clones and omits some. The table shows some 150,000 clones, with 84% occurring only once. The CDR3 runs to 14 residues. The ends were cut back, 7 bases at V and 4 bases at J, with 16 bases in the middle. Germline V gene sequence: CDR1 LNHDA, CDR2 SQIVND (reference sequence). Participants were aged 18 to 89 years from roughly 26 US areas. Sequencing was performed on PBMCs or T cells enriched from blood (not recorded which). The chain joins TRBV19 to TRBJ1-2, with a weak D call TRBD1 (5 bases). The receptor was derived from a woman aged 18-35 years who had been exposed to COVID-19. For the CDR3, the DNA is TGTGCCAGTAAGAAAAGGGGAGGAGGCTATGGCTACACCTTC. It yields the protein CASKKRGGGYGYTF.